This passage covers 28 T cell receptor beta chains from one sample sequenced in a study of molecular identifiers for immune sequencing clone quantification. TCRdb recomputed calls from the PCR reads with MiXCR, one row per CDR3 protein. Here the sample spans over 65,000 distinct CDR3 sequences, roughly 25% being singletons. The sample was naive CD8+ T cells from blood, with Jurkat cell RNA spiked in. Specified subset: FACS-sorted CD8+CD4-CCR7+CD45RA+ naive T cells. These TCRs come from a human donor in good health. Some libraries in this study had Jurkat cell RNA spiked in.

About this clonotype: A read error may account for a junction end that differs from germline. This chain links TRBV19 with TRBJ2-3; D not resolved. This CDR3 region has 13 residues. Per germline, CDR1 LNHDA and CDR2 SQIVND (reference sequence). The CDR3 DNA is TGTACCAGTGGTGAAAGATATAGAGATACGCAGTATTTT. Translation gives CTSGERYRDTQYF.

This clonotype was detected a few times. The V gene is TRBV27, the J gene TRBJ1-2, with D maybe TRBD1 (5 bases). This CDR3 region has 14 residues. With 2 bases removed from V and 2 bases from J, the gap between germline ends came to 9 bases. Germline CDR1 and CDR2: MNHEY and SMNVEV (reference sequence). As DNA, the CDR3 is TGTGCCAGCAGTTTAAGGGGACGAAACTATGGCTACACCTTC. Its protein is CASSLRGRNYGYTF.

This clonotype appeared many times. The chain couples TRBV11-2 to TRBJ2-2; D gene unclear. Per germline, CDR1 SGHAT and CDR2 FQNNGV. V was trimmed by 0 bases and J by 0 bases, leaving 5 bases between them. This CDR3 is built from 15 residues. The CDR3 loop is CASSLELTNTGELFF. The CDR3 DNA is TGTGCCAGCAGCTTAGAGCTGACGAACACCGGGGAGCTGTTTTTT.

The chain combines TRBV27 with TRBJ2-7, with D possibly matching TRBD1 (6 bases). Trimming cost V 4 bases and J 3 bases, with 13 bases left between them. The germline gives CDR1 MNHEY, CDR2 SMNVEV (reference sequence). This CDR3 is built from 14 residues. CDR3 nucleotide sequence: TGTGCCAGCAGTTCCCAGGGGAACATCTACGAGCAGTACTTC. Its translation is CASSSQGNIYEQYF.

About this clonotype: A much larger clone lies a single base off, so this may be a read error. The CDR3 coding sequence is TGTGCCAGCAGCGTAGGACAGCCCTACGAGCAGTACTTC. Translated, it gives CASSVGQPYEQYF. The chain couples TRBV11-2 to TRBJ2-7; D is possibly TRBD1 (6 bases). The length of the CDR3 is 13 residues. The germline V and J ends were trimmed by 5 bases and 2 bases, with 10 bases remaining between them. The germline gives CDR1 SGHAT, CDR2 FQNNGV.

There are many counts of this clonotype. This chain links TRBV7-2 with TRBJ1-1, with 8 nucleotides matching TRBD1. There are 16 residues in the CDR3. Trimming removed 5 bases from V and 3 bases from J; junction bases left unmatched: 11. The V gene's germline CDR1 is SGHTA and CDR2 FQGNSA. CDR3 nucleotide sequence: TGTGCCAGCAGCCCTGGACAGGGAGAGTGGGACACTGAAGCTTTCTTT. Protein: CASSPGQGEWDTEAFF.

Concerning this clonotype: Since a much larger clone is just one base distant, this may be a read error. This chain's CDR3 is CSARNPTSGRVEQFF. The CDR3 DNA is TGCAGTGCTAGAAATCCAACTAGCGGGAGAGTTGAGCAGTTCTTC. V is TRBV20-1 and J is TRBJ2-1; 11 bases are a match to TRBD2. Germline V gives CDR1 DFQATT, CDR2 SNEGSKA (reference sequence). Trimming took 2 bases from V and 9 from J; bases not matched to a gene: 9. The CDR3 has 15 amino acids.

With respect to this clonotype: A much larger clone differs from this one at a single base, so this may be a read error. Here the CDR3 omits its conserved ending phenylalanine or tryptophan, so a read error is the likely source. CDR3 protein: CASSLGVRVTKETQYI. The CDR3 DNA reads TGTGCCAGCAGCTTAGGCGTTAGGGTAACCAAAGAGACCCAGTACATC. This sequence joins TRBV7-2 and TRBJ2-5; no reliable D call. Germline V lookup: CDR1 SGHTA, CDR2 FQGNSA. Trimming took off 1 base at V and 3 bases at J, with 15 bases between the two ends. The CDR3 is made up of 16 amino acids.

This clonotype was detected many times. V is TRBV6-5 and J is TRBJ1-1; D possibly corresponds to TRBD1 (6 bases). V was pared by 0 bases and J by 6 bases, with 8 bases between. This CDR3 contains 13 residues. Germline V gene data show CDR1 as MNHEY and CDR2 as SVGAGI. The CDR3 spells CASSYSGTSEAFF. DNA of the CDR3: TGTGCCAGCAGTTACTCGGGGACATCTGAAGCTTTCTTT.

In nucleotides, the CDR3 is TGTGCCAGCAGTGAGCCGGGACTAGCGGCATACAATGAGCAGTTCTTC. It translates to CASSEPGLAAYNEQFF. The rearrangement links TRBV27 to TRBJ2-1; 11 bases are a match to TRBD2. Germline-derived CDR1 and CDR2 are MNHEY and SMNVEV (reference sequence). CDR3 length: 16 residues. The ends lost 5 bases at V and 4 bases at J; junction bases unmatched: 7.

The genes are TRBV19 and TRBJ1-5, with 8 bases fitting TRBD1. The CDR3 spans 14 residues. V lost 7 bases, J lost 1 base, and 3 bases stayed unmatched. The germline CDR1 and CDR2 sequences are LNHDA and SQIVND (reference sequence). CDR3 DNA: TGTGCCAGTAACCAGGGGGCGAGCAATCAGCCCCAGCATTTT. Translation gives CASNQGASNQPQHF.

This clonotype was counted a few times. The rearrangement uses TRBV12-5 and TRBJ2-1, with 13 bases lining up with TRBD2. With V trimmed by 0 bases and J by 0 bases, 11 bases remained unmatched. Germline CDR1 reads LGHNT; CDR2 reads FRNRAP. The CDR3 length is 21 residues. CDR3 loop: CASGLVIGTSGRASSYNEQFF. The CDR3 DNA follows: TGTGCTAGTGGTTTGGTAATCGGTACTAGCGGGAGGGCCAGCTCCTACAATGAGCAGTTCTTC.

As regards this clonotype: A much larger clone is a single base away; this may be a read error. The CDR3 DNA is TGCGCCCGCAGCCAAGGGACTAGCGGCTACGAGCAGTACTTC. This codes for CARSQGTSGYEQYF. This sequence joins TRBV4-3 and TRBJ2-7, with 11 bases lining up with TRBD2. From germline, CDR1 is LGHNA and CDR2 YSLEER. This CDR3 spans 14 amino acids.

A note on this clonotype: The junction differs from germline at one of its ends, possibly a read error. The rearrangement joins TRBV4-3 to TRBJ2-7; no clear D. Looked up from germline, CDR1 is LGHNA and CDR2 is YSLEER. The CDR3 spans 14 residues. CDR3 sequence: CASSHSPQGYEQNF. The DNA of the CDR3 is TGCGCCAGCAGCCATTCACCCCAAGGCTACGAGCAGAACTTC.

The sample holds many counts of this clonotype. CDR3 amino acids: CASEEGDRLFDEQFF. The DNA for the CDR3 is TGTGCCAGCGAAGAAGGTGACAGGTTGTTTGATGAGCAGTTCTTC. This rearrangement joins TRBV5-6 to TRBJ2-1; D may be TRBD1 (6 bases). The CDR3 runs to 15 residues. CDR1 and CDR2 from the germline V gene are SGHDT and YYEEEE. V was pared by 7 bases and J by 8 bases, with 22 bases between. Filled out from reference TRBV5-6 and TRBJ2-1, the complete variable domain reads DAGVTQSPTHLIKTRGQQVTLRCSPKSGHDTVSWYQQALGQGPQFIFQYYEEEERQRGNFPDRFSGHQFPNYSSELNVNALLLGDSALYLCASEEGDRLFDEQFFGPGTRLTVL.

Many counts were recorded for this clonotype. V usage is TRBV29-1 and J usage is TRBJ1-2; D is unresolved. The CDR3 has 13 residues. In germline, CDR1 is SQVTM, CDR2 ANQGSEA. V lost 7 bases, J lost 0 bases, and 12 bases lay in between. The CDR3 DNA is TGCAGCGCACGCTTAGTAGCTAACTATGGCTACACCTTC. As protein: CSARLVANYGYTF.

The table lists this clonotype with many counts. The rearrangement uses TRBV7-9 and TRBJ2-5, with TRBD1 matching 7 bases. Germline loops: CDR1 SEHNR, CDR2 FQNEAQ (reference sequence). J gave up 3 bases and V 3 bases, and 4 bases lay outside the gene matches. The CDR3 runs 14 residues. CDR3 coding DNA: TGTGCCAGCAGCTTGGTCCAGGGGGAAGAGACCCAGTACTTC. Its translation: CASSLVQGEETQYF.

V gene TRBV20-1 combines with J gene TRBJ2-7; tentative D call: TRBD2 (5 bases). The CDR3 contains 15 residues. Between the trimmed V and J ends, which lost 6 bases and 4 bases, there was a span of 22 bases. CDR1 DFQATT and CDR2 SNEGSKA come from the germline V gene (reference sequence). The DNA of the CDR3 is TGCAGTGCCCTGACCCCAGTGGGAGTCGCGTACGAGCAGTACTTC. Amino acids: CSALTPVGVAYEQYF.

The rearrangement uses TRBV10-3 and TRBJ2-5; 11 bases align to TRBD1. The trim removed 5 bases at V and 2 bases at J, leaving 1 base unmatched. The CDR3 has 14 residues. Germline CDR1 and CDR2: ENHRY and SYGVKD. For the CDR3, the DNA is TGTGCCATCAGTCGGGACAGGGGGCAAGAGACCCAGTACTTC. Translated: CAISRDRGQETQYF.

Regarding this clonotype: This may be a read error: a much more frequent sequence differs by one nucleotide. No conserved phenylalanine or tryptophan is present at the end of the CDR3, so a read error is the likely explanation. The CDR3 DNA reads as TGTGCCAGCAGCTTAGCCAATCAGCCCCAGCATCTT. Residues: CASSLANQPQHL. The V call is TRBV7-9, the J call TRBJ1-5; D unresolved. Germline-derived CDR1 and CDR2 are SEHNR and FQNEAQ (reference sequence). This CDR3 comprises 12 residues. With 0 bases removed from V and 3 bases from J, the gap between germline ends came to 0 bases.

This clonotype came up a few times. The chain uses TRBV4-3 and TRBJ1-5; 8 nucleotides line up with TRBD1. V dropped 0 bases and J dropped 1; count of bases not matched to a gene: 2. The CDR3 consists of 16 residues. Germline CDR1 reads LGHNA; CDR2 reads YSLEER. The chain's CDR3 is CASSQDTGGSNQPQHF. The DNA for the CDR3 is TGCGCCAGCAGCCAAGACACAGGGGGGAGCAATCAGCCCCAGCATTTT.

Regarding this clonotype: A junction end diverges from the germline sequence, so it may reflect a read error. DNA for the CDR3: TGTGCCAGCAGCCTCCAGGACCGGAACCCCGGGGAGCTGTTTTTT. It translates to CASSLQDRNPGELFF. The genes are TRBV11-2 and TRBJ2-2; D remains ambiguous. Looked up from germline, CDR1 is SGHAT and CDR2 is FQNNGV. The CDR3 consists of 15 residues.

The chain carries TRBV11-2 and TRBJ2-7; D is possibly TRBD2 (7 bases). CDR1 SGHAT and CDR2 FQNNGV come from the germline V gene. V was cut by 3 bases and J by 2 bases, with 14 bases left in between. The CDR3 has 15 amino acids. The CDR3 nucleotides are TGTGCCAGCAGCTTCGGCGGGGGCCCGCCCTACGAGCAGTACTTC. Residues: CASSFGGGPPYEQYF.

Regarding this clonotype: Because it lacks the conserved phenylalanine or tryptophan at the end, this CDR3 is likely a read error. The J gene is TRBJ2-1, the V gene TRBV29-1; D uncertain. This CDR3 has 13 residues. With 7 bases removed from V and 3 bases from J, the gap between germline ends came to 13 bases. CDR1 is SQVTM, CDR2 ANQGSEA, per germline. The DNA for the CDR3 is TGCAGCGCTCCCTTCCCCGGCTACAATGAGCAGTTCCTC. Protein product: CSAPFPGYNEQFL.

V gene TRBV6-2 or TRBV6-3 combines with J gene TRBJ2-1; D is ambiguous. Germline V gene lookup returns CDR1 MNHEY and CDR2 SVGEGT. The CDR3 is 16 residues long. Trimming removed 6 bases at V and 0 bases at J, with 15 bases between. CDR3 amino acids: CASSPSTVSSYNEQFF. CDR3 sequence (DNA): TGTGCCAGCAGCCCCTCCACGGTGAGCTCCTACAATGAGCAGTTCTTC.

Ten or more counts support this clonotype. The J gene is TRBJ1-1, the V gene TRBV3-1; D gene ambiguous. Trimming cost V 0 bases and J 0 bases, with 2 bases left between them. Germline V gene sequence: CDR1 LGHDT, CDR2 YNNKEL (reference sequence). The CDR3 totals 13 residues. The DNA for the CDR3 is TGTGCCAGCAGCCAAGAGATGAACACTGAAGCTTTCTTT. Translated: CASSQEMNTEAFF.

V is TRBV28 and J is TRBJ2-5, with TRBD2 matching over 7 bases. The germline gives CDR1 MDHEN, CDR2 SYDVKM. Trimming took 1 base from V and 1 from J; bases not matched to a gene: 3. This CDR3 has 15 residues. In nucleotides, the CDR3 is TGTGCCAGCAGTTTATCCCCTAGCGGCCAAGAGACCCAGTACTTC. It yields the protein CASSLSPSGQETQYF.

In its sample, this clonotype was seen once. The chain couples TRBV4-3 to TRBJ2-3; no firm D call. CDR1 and CDR2 from the germline V gene are LGHNA and YSLEER. This CDR3 has 15 residues. The CDR3 spells CTNSQDRWGTDTQYF. The CDR3, as DNA: TGCACCAACAGCCAAGATAGATGGGGCACAGATACGCAGTATTTT.